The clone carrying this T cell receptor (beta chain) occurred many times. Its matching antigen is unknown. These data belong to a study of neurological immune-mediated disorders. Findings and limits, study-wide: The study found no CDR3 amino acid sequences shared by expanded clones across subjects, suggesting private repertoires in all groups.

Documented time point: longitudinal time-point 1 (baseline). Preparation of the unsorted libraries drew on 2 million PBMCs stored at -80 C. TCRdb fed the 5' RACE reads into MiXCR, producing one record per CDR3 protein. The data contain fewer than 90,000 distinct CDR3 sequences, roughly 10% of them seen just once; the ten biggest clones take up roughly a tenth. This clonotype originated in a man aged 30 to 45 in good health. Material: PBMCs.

CDR3 in amino acids: CASRTGTNTEAFF. The CDR3 nucleotides read TGTGCCAGCAGAACAGGGACGAACACTGAAGCTTTCTTT. V and J are TRBV12-3 or TRBV12-4 and TRBJ1-1; possibly TRBD1 for D (6 bases). The CDR3 spans 13 residues. V lost 6 bases and J lost 1, with 9 bases in between.